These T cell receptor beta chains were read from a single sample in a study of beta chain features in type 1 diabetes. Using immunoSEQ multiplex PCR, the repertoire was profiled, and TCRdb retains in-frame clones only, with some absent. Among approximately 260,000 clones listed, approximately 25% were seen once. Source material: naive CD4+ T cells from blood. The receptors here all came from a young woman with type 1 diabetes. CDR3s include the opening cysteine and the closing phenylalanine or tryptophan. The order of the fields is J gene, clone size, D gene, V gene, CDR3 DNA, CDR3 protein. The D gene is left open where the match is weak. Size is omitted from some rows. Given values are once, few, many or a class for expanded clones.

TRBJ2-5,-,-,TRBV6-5,TGTGCCAGCAGTTGGGGGGGGCAGGGGAGGGAGACCCAGTACTTC,CASSWGGQGRETQYF
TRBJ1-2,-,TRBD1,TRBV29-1,TGCAGCGTTGTTGGGACAGGGGTTTATGGCTACACCTTC,CSVVGTGVYGYTF
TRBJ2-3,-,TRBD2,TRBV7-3,TGTGCCAGCAGCTTAAGGCGCGGGAGGGCCCAAGATACGCAGTATTTT,CASSLRRGRAQDTQYF
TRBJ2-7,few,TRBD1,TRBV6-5,TGTGCCAGCAGTTTACGGACAGGCGAGCAGTACTTC,CASSLRTGEQYF
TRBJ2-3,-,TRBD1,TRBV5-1,TGCGCCAGCAGCAGGGACAGCAGCACAGATACGCAGTATTTT,CASSRDSSTDTQYF
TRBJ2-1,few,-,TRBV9,TGTGCCAGCAGCGTAGCGGGGGACAGCTACAATGAGCAGTTCTTC,CASSVAGDSYNEQFF
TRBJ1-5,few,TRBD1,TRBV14,TGTGCCAGCAGCCCGGACAGGGTAGATAGCAATCAGCCCCAGCATTTT,CASSPDRVDSNQPQHF
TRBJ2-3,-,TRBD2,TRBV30,TGTGCCTGGAACATGGGACTAGCGGGAGGATCAGATACGCAGTATTTT,CAWNMGLAGGSDTQYF
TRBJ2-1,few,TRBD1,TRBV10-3,TGTGCCATCAGTGACGGGACAGGGAGCTCCTACAATGAGCAGTTCTTC,CAISDGTGSSYNEQFF
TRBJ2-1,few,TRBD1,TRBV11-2,TGTGCCAGCAGATTCGCCGGGACAGCAACCTACAATGAGCAGTTCTTC,CASRFAGTATYNEQFF
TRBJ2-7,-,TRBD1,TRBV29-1,TGCAGCGTTGGGTCGGGACAGGCCTCCTACGAGCAGTACTTC,CSVGSGQASYEQYF
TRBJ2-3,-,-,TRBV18,TGTGCCAGCTCACACAGGGATCCAGATACGCAGTATTTT,CASSHRDPDTQYF
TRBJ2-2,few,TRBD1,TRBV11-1,TGTGCCAGCAGCTGGGACAGGGACACCGGGGAGCTGTTTTTT,CASSWDRDTGELFF
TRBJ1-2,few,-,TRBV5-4,TGTGCCAGCAGCTTCGAACAGGGTGGATCCTACACCTTC,CASSFEQGGSYTF
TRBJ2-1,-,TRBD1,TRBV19,TGTGCCAGTAGTCGGAGCGCGGACAGGGCGGACAATGAGCAGTTCTTC,CASSRSADRADNEQFF
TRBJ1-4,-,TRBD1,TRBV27,TGTGCCAGCAGTTTTCGACAGGGGAGAGAAAAACTGTTTTTT,CASSFRQGREKLFF
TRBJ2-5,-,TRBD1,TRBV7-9,TGTGCCAGCAGAGAACAAAGGACAGGGCAAGAGACCCAGTACTTC,CASREQRTGQETQYF
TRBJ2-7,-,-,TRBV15,TGTGCCACCAGCAGAGATCGGGGAGAGCAGTACTTC,CATSRDRGEQYF
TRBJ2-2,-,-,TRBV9,TGTGCCAGCAGCCCCCGAAGCCCGGGGACCGGGGAGCTGTTTTTT,CASSPRSPGTGELFF
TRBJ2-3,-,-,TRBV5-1,TGCGCCAGCAGCTTCGCCGGGGTTACGGGAATCACAGATACGCAGTATTTT,CASSFAGVTGITDTQYF
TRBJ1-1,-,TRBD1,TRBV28,TGTGCCAGCAGTATACCGGGACAGGGGGCTGGTGAAGCTTTCTTT,CASSIPGQGAGEAFF
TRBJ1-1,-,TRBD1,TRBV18,TGTGCCAGCTCGCGCGAGGACAGGGTCACTGAAGCTTTCTTT,CASSREDRVTEAFF
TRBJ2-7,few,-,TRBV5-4,TGTGCCAGCAGCTTCCCCAGGGCCGAGCAGTACTTC,CASSFPRAEQYF
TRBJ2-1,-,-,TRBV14,TGTGCCAGCAGCCAGGGCAGGGCAGGGAGGAATGAGCAGTTCTTC,CASSQGRAGRNEQFF
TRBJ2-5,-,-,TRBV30,TGTGCCTGGTCTCGGGGCGGGAAAGAGACCCAGTACTTC,CAWSRGGKETQYF
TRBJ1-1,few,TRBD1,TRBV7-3,TGTGCCAGCAGCCCGGACAGGGACTCCGAAGCTTTCTTT,CASSPDRDSEAFF
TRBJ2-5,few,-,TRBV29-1,TGCAGCCTTAAACCCCATGCGGAGACCCAGTACTTC,CSLKPHAETQYF
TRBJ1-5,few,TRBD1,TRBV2,TGTGCCAGCGGACAGGGGGCAGGCAATCAGCCCCAGCATTTT,CASGQGAGNQPQHF
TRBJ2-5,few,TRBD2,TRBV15,TGTGCCACCAGCAGAGCAGGGACTAGCAGAGAGACCCAGTACTTC,CATSRAGTSRETQYF
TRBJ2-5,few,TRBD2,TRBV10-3,TGTGCCATCAGTGATCTAGCGGGAGGGCAGGAGACCCAGTACTTC,CAISDLAGGQETQYF
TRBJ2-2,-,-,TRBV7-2,TGTGCCAGCAGCTTAGGGGCAGGGCCCACCGGGGAGCTGTTTTTT,CASSLGAGPTGELFF
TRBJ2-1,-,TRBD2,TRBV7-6,TGTGCCAGCAGCTTATGGGAGGGCCTCGATGAGCAGTTCTTC,CASSLWEGLDEQFF
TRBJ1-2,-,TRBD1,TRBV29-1,TGCAGCACCAGGGGGGTCTATGGCTACACCTTC,CSTRGVYGYTF
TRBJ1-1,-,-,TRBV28,TGTGCCAGCAGTTTATCAGGGACGGGGGGAGCTTTCTTT,CASSLSGTGGAFF
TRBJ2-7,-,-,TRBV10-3,TGTGCCATCAGTGAAGTGGCCGAGCAGTACTTC,CAISEVAEQYF
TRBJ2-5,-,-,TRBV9,TGTGCCAGCAGCGACGCGCAGGGGTACCAAGAGACCCAGTACTTC,CASSDAQGYQETQYF
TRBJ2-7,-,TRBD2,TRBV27,TGTGCCAGCAGTTTACGAAGCGGGAGCTACGAGCAGTACTTC,CASSLRSGSYEQYF
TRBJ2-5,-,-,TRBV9,TGTGCCAGCAGCGTATGGGGCAACCAAGAGACCCAGTACTTC,CASSVWGNQETQYF
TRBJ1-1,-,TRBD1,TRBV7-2,TGTGCCAGCAGCTTGGGCAGGGGGTACACTGAAGCTTTCTTT,CASSLGRGYTEAFF
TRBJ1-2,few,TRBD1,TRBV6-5,TGTGCCAGCAGTTACTCTCTGGACAGGGCGTATGGCTACACCTTC,CASSYSLDRAYGYTF
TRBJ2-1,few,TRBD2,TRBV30,TGTGCCTGGAGTACAGGGACTAGCGTCTACAATGAGCAGTTCTTC,CAWSTGTSVYNEQFF
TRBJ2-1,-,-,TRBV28,TGTGCCAGCAGTTTATCGACGACTAAGCAGTTCTTC,CASSLSTTKQFF
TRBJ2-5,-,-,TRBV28,TGTGCCAGCAGACCATGGGGGCCCCAAGAGACCCAGTACTTC,CASRPWGPQETQYF
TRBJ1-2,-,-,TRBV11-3,TGTGCCAGCAGCTTGAGGGAGGAGAGTGGCTACACCTTC,CASSLREESGYTF
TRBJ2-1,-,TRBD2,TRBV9,TGTGCCAGCAGCTCAGTAACGTTAGGGCTAGCGGGTCCCCATGAGCAGTTCTTC,CASSSVTLGLAGPHEQFF
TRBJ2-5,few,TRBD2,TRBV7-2,TGTGCCAGCAGCCTTAGCGGGGTCGGAGGGACCCAGTACTTC,CASSLSGVGGTQYF
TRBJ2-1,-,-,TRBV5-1,TGCGCCAGCAGCTTGGCCCAGACAGAATTTGGGCAGTTCTTC,CASSLAQTEFGQFF
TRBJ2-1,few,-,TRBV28,TGTGCCAGCAGTTCCCTCGAGGCGACGGGATACAATGAGCAGTTCTTC,CASSSLEATGYNEQFF
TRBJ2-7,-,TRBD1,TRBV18,TGTGCCAGCTCACCGAGGACAGGGGACTACTACGAGCAGTACTTC,CASSPRTGDYYEQYF
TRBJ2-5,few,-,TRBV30,TGTGCCTGGGCGACTTCCCAAGAGACCCAGTACTTC,CAWATSQETQYF
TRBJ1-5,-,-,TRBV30,TGTGCCTGGAGTGGGACAGCCGGCTATAGCAATCAGCCCCAGCATTTT,CAWSGTAGYSNQPQHF
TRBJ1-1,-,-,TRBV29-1,TGCAGCGTTGAATCCCCCAGGTCTCACACTGAAGCTTTCTTT,CSVESPRSHTEAFF
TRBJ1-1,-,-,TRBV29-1,TGCAGCGTTGTCGTAACTGAAGCTTTCTTT,CSVVVTEAFF
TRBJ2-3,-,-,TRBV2,TGTGCCAGCAGATATACGGCGGGACAGACCTTAAATACGCAGTATTTT,CASRYTAGQTLNTQYF